The source of this T cell receptor (beta chain) is a study of blood T cell repertoires in COVID-19. At the level of the study: Material from acute and convalescent COVID-19 was sourced from the United States, Italy and Spain.

Assay: immunoSEQ multiplex PCR; the TCRdb copy retains only in-frame clones and omits some. This table holds 120,000 or so clones, about 85% found once. The sequence was obtained from an elderly man with active or convalescent COVID-19. Sample: peripheral blood.

CDR3 DNA sequence: TGTGCCAGCATCGAAAACGGGGGGGACACTGAAGCTTTCTTT. This encodes CASIENGGDTEAFF. The chain links TRBV7-9 to TRBJ1-1, with D perhaps TRBD1 (5 bases). V lost 7 bases and J 3 bases, leaving 15 bases between the germline ends. Germline CDR1 and CDR2: SEHNR and FQNEAQ (reference sequence). There are 14 residues in the CDR3.